This is a list of T cell receptor beta chains from one sample in a study of blood T cell repertoires in COVID-19. Profiled with immunoSEQ multiplex PCR; TCRdb holds only in-frame clones, not every one. The table lists about 140,000 clones, around 83% of them singletons. The sample taken for sequencing was peripheral blood. These receptors originate from a woman older than 75 with acute or convalescent COVID-19. Each CDR3 is given with its conserved first and last residue. Each record gives: clone size, D gene, V gene, J gene, CDR3 DNA, CDR3 protein. The D gene is left open where the match is weak. Size values are once, few and many counts, or a class for expanded clones, and some rows have none.

.	TRBD2	TRBV28	TRBJ2-7	TGTGCCAGCAGTTTCCTCTCTAGCGGGGCCTACGAGCAGTACTTC	CASSFLSSGAYEQYF
.	.	TRBV10-3	TRBJ1-5	TGTGCCATCAGTGACAGGCCTAGCAATCAGCCCCAGCATTTT	CAISDRPSNQPQHF
once	TRBD1	TRBV18	TRBJ2-7	TGTGCCAGCTCACCGGACAGGAAGGGAACAAGCGCCTACGAGCAGTACTTC	CASSPDRKGTSAYEQYF
.	.	TRBV28	TRBJ1-1	TGTGCCAGCAGTTCCCCAGGCCTTCAGAACACTGAAGCTTTCTTT	CASSSPGLQNTEAFF
.	TRBD2	TRBV2	TRBJ2-1	TGTGCCAGCAGTGTTGCTAGCGGGATCTACAATGAGCAGTTCTTC	CASSVASGIYNEQFF
.	.	TRBV11-2	TRBJ1-1	TGTGCCAGCAGCGCGACAGAGAACACTGAAGCTTTCTTT	CASSATENTEAFF
.	TRBD1	TRBV30	TRBJ1-2	TGTGCCTGGAGTGAGCGGACAGGGGTCAATGGCTACACCTTC	CAWSERTGVNGYTF
.	.	TRBV27	TRBJ2-7	TGTGCCAGCAGGAAACAGGGGGCGAGCGGGAGTTCCGAGCAGTACTTC	CASRKQGASGSSEQYF
few	TRBD1	TRBV28	TRBJ1-2	TGTGCTAGCCACCAGGGGGCGAGCGGCTACACCTTC	CASHQGASGYTF
.	TRBD2	TRBV5-1	TRBJ2-5	TGCGCCAGCAGCTTGGCACTAGCGGGAGGAGAGACCCAGTACTTC	CASSLALAGGETQYF
.	.	TRBV5-4	TRBJ1-4	TGTGCCAGCAGCTACGGACAGCAAAAACTGTTTTTT	CASSYGQQKLFF
.	.	TRBV5-5	TRBJ1-2	TGTGCCAGCAGCCTCGGACTCTATGGCTACACCTTC	CASSLGLYGYTF
.	TRBD1	TRBV19	TRBJ2-1	TGTGCCAGTAGTACCCACAGGGGGACCTACAATGAGCAGTTCTTC	CASSTHRGTYNEQFF
.	.	TRBV6-4	TRBJ2-2	TGTGCCAGCCATCCCCTCCCAGGGCTAACCAACACCGGGGAGCTGTTTTTT	CASHPLPGLTNTGELFF
.	TRBD2	TRBV25-1	TRBJ2-1	TGTGCCAGCAGTGAACTTAGCGGGACGGACAATGAGCAGTTCTTC	CASSELSGTDNEQFF
.	.	TRBV6-6	TRBJ2-5	TGTGCCAGCAGGGAGACTCTGGAGACCCAGTACTTC	CASRETLETQYF
once	.	TRBV5-6	TRBJ1-1	TGTGCCAGCCGGAGCTACGGCACTGAAGCTTTCTTT	CASRSYGTEAFF
.	.	TRBV5-1	TRBJ1-1	TGCGCCAGCAGTGTTTACAGAAACACTGAAGCTTTCTTT	CASSVYRNTEAFF
.	.	TRBV7-3	TRBJ2-6	TGTGCCAGCAGCCCGGGACTCTCCTCCGGTGGGGCCAACGTCCTGACTTTC	CASSPGLSSGGANVLTF
once	.	TRBV7-9	TRBJ2-3	TGTGCCAGCAGCTTAGGGGCCACAGATACGCAGTATTTT	CASSLGATDTQYF
.	.	TRBV7-2	TRBJ2-7	TGTGCCAGCAGCCCGGGTCAACCGCTGGGGAGCAGGCAGTACTTC	CASSPGQPLGSRQYF
.	.	TRBV3-1/TRBV3-2	TRBJ1-1	TGTGCCAGCAGCCAAGTTTGGACAGTGAACACTGAAGCTTTCTTT	CASSQVWTVNTEAFF
.	TRBD2	TRBV20-1	TRBJ2-7	TGCAGTGCTAGTTGGGGACTAGCGGGACGGTTGTACTCCTACGAGCAGTACTTC	CSASWGLAGRLYSYEQYF
.	TRBD1	TRBV28	TRBJ1-2	TGTGCCAGCAGTTTAGTTTCCTTGAAAGACAGGGACTATGGCTACACCTTC	CASSLVSLKDRDYGYTF
few	TRBD1	TRBV5-1	TRBJ2-5	TGCGCCAGCAGAAGGTCGACAGGGCAAGTCCAAGAGACCCAGTACTTC	CASRRSTGQVQETQYF
few	.	TRBV7-8	TRBJ2-7	TGTGCCAGCAGCTTAGGGGCGGGGCTGGGCGAGCAGTACTTC	CASSLGAGLGEQYF
.	TRBD1	TRBV19	TRBJ1-5	TGTGCCAGTAGCTGGACAGGGCGCCAGCCCCAGCATTTT	CASSWTGRQPQHF
.	TRBD1	TRBV5-5	TRBJ2-7	TGTGCCAGCAGCTCGATTCCGGGACAGGGCTACGAGCAGTACTTC	CASSSIPGQGYEQYF
.	.	TRBV6-6	TRBJ1-2	TGTGCCAGCAGTTATTCCGGGGAGGCTAACTATGGCTACACCTTC	CASSYSGEANYGYTF
.	TRBD1	TRBV6-1	TRBJ2-7	TGTGCCAGCAGTCCACCCCGGGACAGGGGGAACGAGCAGTACTTC	CASSPPRDRGNEQYF
.	.	TRBV7-2	TRBJ2-3	TGTGCCAGCAGCTTTGAGCGGGCTAATACGCAGTATTTT	CASSFERANTQYF
few	.	TRBV18	TRBJ2-7	TGTGCCAGCTCAGAGTCAGGACCGGGGGAGCAGTACTTC	CASSESGPGEQYF
many	.	TRBV30	TRBJ1-2	TGTGCCTGGAGTGTACGGAGAAACTATGGCTACACCTTC	CAWSVRRNYGYTF
.	.	TRBV7-2	TRBJ1-4	TGTGCCAGCAGCGCGAGATTGAGAAGCGGGGAAAAACTGTTTTTT	CASSARLRSGEKLFF
.	TRBD1	TRBV5-1	TRBJ2-7	TGCGCCAGCAGGACAGGGATCAATTCCTACGAGCAGTACTTC	CASRTGINSYEQYF
.	TRBD1	TRBV27	TRBJ1-1	TGTGCCAGCAGGACAGGGAGACTCACTGAAGCTTTCTTT	CASRTGRLTEAFF
.	TRBD2	TRBV27	TRBJ2-7	TGTGCCAGCAGACCCAGGACCGCCGGGGAGGGCGAGCAGTACTTC	CASRPRTAGEGEQYF
.	.	TRBV28	TRBJ2-7	TGTGCCAGCAGTCAGCATTGGGACACAGGCTCCTACGAGCAGTACTTC	CASSQHWDTGSYEQYF
.	.	TRBV9	TRBJ2-3	TGTGCCAGCAGCGTAGCGGAGACAGAACGGTGGACAGATACGCAGTATTTT	CASSVAETERWTDTQYF
few	TRBD1	TRBV30	TRBJ1-4	TGTGCCTGGGGACAGGGCCCTAATGAAAAACTGTTTTTT	CAWGQGPNEKLFF
.	.	TRBV7-7	TRBJ2-1	TGTGCCAGCAGCTCTTCCCCCGGCAATGAGCAGTTCTTC	CASSSSPGNEQFF
.	.	TRBV6-6	TRBJ1-5	TGTGCCAGCATCCGAAACGCAGGGGCTCAGCCCCAGCATTTT	CASIRNAGAQPQHF
.	TRBD2	TRBV9	TRBJ2-7	TGTGCCAGCAGCTCCGTAGCGGGAGCCTACGAGCAGTACTTC	CASSSVAGAYEQYF
.	TRBD2	TRBV10-1	TRBJ2-3	TGCGCCAGCAGTGAGTCATCCGTATGGCGGGAGGGCCACAGGGATACGCAGTATTTT	CASSESSVWREGHRDTQYF
.	TRBD1	TRBV24-1	TRBJ2-5	TGTGCCACCAGTGACACTAGGACAGGGGTTGAGACCCAGTACTTC	CATSDTRTGVETQYF
.	.	TRBV6-2/TRBV6-3	TRBJ2-7	TGTGCCAGCAGTCCATCGATAGGGGGTTCCCCCTACGAGCAGTACTTC	CASSPSIGGSPYEQYF
once	.	TRBV6-5	TRBJ2-1	TGTGCCAGCAGCACCGACTCGTCCTACAATGAGCAGTTCTTC	CASSTDSSYNEQFF
.	TRBD2	TRBV3-1/TRBV3-2	TRBJ2-5	TGTGCCAGCGTTGTAGCGGGGGGTGGGGAGACCCAGTACTTC	CASVVAGGGETQYF
.	TRBD1	TRBV4-1	TRBJ1-2	TGCGCCAGCAGCCAAGCCACCGGACAGGGTCGTCGCTACACCTTC	CASSQATGQGRRYTF
few	.	TRBV4-1	TRBJ2-7	TGCGCCAGCAGCCAAAGGTTAGGGGGGGTCGGCTACGAGCAGTACTTC	CASSQRLGGVGYEQYF